These T cell receptor beta chains were read from a single sample in a study of tumor-infiltrating lymphocytes in primary liver carcinoma. TCRdb redid the calling of the multiplex PCR reads with MiXCR, one entry per CDR3 protein. The table records roughly 100,000 distinct CDR3 sequences, approximately 80% of them present only once. The sequenced sample consisted of liver tumor tissue from sampling region 3. The receptors derive from a man aged 35 to 55 with primary liver carcinoma and hepatitis B virus infection. The CDR3 runs from the conserved cysteine through the conserved F or W.

TRBV5-4	TRBJ2-5	CASNTDKETQYF
TRBV12-3/TRBV12-4	TRBJ2-1	CASRFAGTSCNEQFF
TRBV11-2	TRBJ2-1	CASSLTNGSHEQFF
TRBV6-2/TRBV6-3	TRBJ2-7	CASSSPTSGGYEQYF
TRBV5-4	TRBJ2-5	CASNLDKAVKYF
TRBV28	TRBJ2-5	CASCSGETHYF
TRBV11-2	TRBJ2-4	CTSTTSTVAKDIQYF
TRBV6-1	TRBJ1-5	CANSEWGMGNQPQHF
TRBV10-3	TRBJ1-1	CAFSTGGQENTEALF
TRBV10-3	TRBJ2-7	CAISGPGNHEQYF
TRBV7-8	TRBJ2-7	CARSLTSAYEQYF
TRBV6-5	TRBJ2-1	CVSSHMSSYNEQFF
TRBV11-2	TRBJ1-5	CVSSLAGGGNQPQHF
TRBV29-1	TRBJ2-1	CIVFNNEQLF
TRBV12-3/TRBV12-4	TRBJ2-3	CASSLALYGQRGTGDTQYF
TRBV4-3	TRBJ2-7	CASSRGQVSYEHYF
TRBV5-1	TRBJ2-3	CASSLKGRASTDTQYF